Listed below are T cell receptor beta chains from one sample, sequenced in a study of blood T cells in healthy people across ages. One entry per CDR3 protein, called by TCRdb with MiXCR from the 5' RACE reads. The data contain 650,000 to 700,000 distinct CDR3 sequences, under 65% of them singletons. Material for sequencing was blood. Receptor source: a woman of 80 years or more in good health. CDR3s include the opening cysteine and the closing phenylalanine or tryptophan. A D gene is named only where the DNA matches it firmly. Rows give clone size only sometimes, using once, few, many, or a class for an expanded clone.

V	J	D	size	CDR3	DNA
TRBV7-3	TRBJ2-3	TRBD2	-	CASSPGLAGGSADTQYF	TGTGCCAGCAGTCCAGGACTAGCGGGAGGCAGCGCAGATACGCAGTATTTT
TRBV29-1	TRBJ2-7	TRBD2	-	CSAGVGTISIEQYF	TGCAGCGCCGGGGTGGGGACTATCTCGATCGAGCAGTACTTC
TRBV10-3	TRBJ1-2	TRBD1	-	CAISESKGRGHGYTF	TGTGCCATCAGTGAGTCGAAGGGCAGGGGGCATGGCTACACCTTC
TRBV7-9	TRBJ2-7	-	-	CASSKLTGYEQYF	TGTGCCAGCAGTAAGCTCACAGGGTACGAGCAGTACTTC
TRBV29-1	TRBJ1-1	TRBD1	-	CSVVRPGGNTEAFF	TGCAGCGTTGTAAGGCCAGGGGGGAACACTGAAGCTTTCTTT
TRBV11-1	TRBJ2-7	TRBD1	many	CASSLGTGSSYEQYF	TGTGCCAGCAGCTTAGGGACAGGGAGCTCCTACGAGCAGTACTTC
TRBV10-3	TRBJ2-1	TRBD2	-	CAISESGTSSDEQFF	TGTGCCATCAGTGAGTCCGGGACTAGCTCGGATGAGCAGTTCTTC
TRBV5-5	TRBJ1-1	-	many	CASRSGLNTEAFF	TGTGCCAGCAGATCAGGTCTGAACACTGAAGCTTTCTTT
TRBV10-2	TRBJ2-5	-	-	CASRIREETQYF	TGCGCCAGCAGAATACGGGAAGAGACCCAGTACTTC
TRBV5-6	TRBJ2-5	-	-	CASSLEQRQETQYF	TGTGCCAGCAGCTTAGAACAGCGCCAAGAGACCCAGTACTTC
TRBV28	TRBJ2-1	-	-	CASTPGDLNEQFF	TGTGCCAGCACGCCCGGAGACCTCAATGAGCAGTTCTTC
TRBV29-1	TRBJ1-2	-	-	CSVLLLNNYGYTF	TGCAGCGTACTACTGCTAAATAACTATGGCTACACCTTC
TRBV6-5	TRBJ2-3	-	few	CASSYRAGDTQYF	TGTGCCAGCAGTTACCGGGCGGGAGATACGCAGTATTTT
TRBV20-1	TRBJ1-2	-	-	CSAEDAYGYTF	TGCAGTGCTGAGGACGCCTATGGCTACACCTTC
TRBV3-1	TRBJ1-6	-	-	CASSFGRPEGSPLHF	TGTGCCAGCAGCTTCGGGAGGCCCGAGGGTTCACCCCTCCACTTT
TRBV12-3/TRBV12-4	TRBJ2-5	TRBD1	-	CASAPIGDRGSETQYF	TGTGCCAGCGCCCCGATTGGGGACAGGGGATCGGAGACCCAGTACTTC
TRBV6-6	TRBJ1-1	-	many	CASSYFAPNMKTEAFF	TGTGCCAGCAGTTACTTCGCCCCAAATATGAAAACTGAAGCTTTCTTT
TRBV5-1	TRBJ1-1	-	once	CASSLDSWDTEAFF	TGCGCCAGCAGCTTGGACAGCTGGGATACTGAAGCTTTCTTT
TRBV3-1	TRBJ1-2	TRBD1	-	CASSQQTGANYGYTF	TGTGCCAGCAGCCAACAAACAGGGGCAAACTATGGCTACACCTTC
TRBV29-1	TRBJ2-2	-	once	CSAQPQGWNTGELFF	TGCAGCGCACAACCGCAGGGGTGGAACACCGGGGAGCTGTTTTTT
TRBV7-3	TRBJ2-2	-	few	CASSLIAVLNTGELFF	TGTGCCAGCAGCTTAATCGCTGTTCTAAACACCGGGGAGCTGTTTTTT
TRBV4-2	TRBJ2-5	TRBD1	-	CASSQDWGQGMAQYF	TGTGCCAGCAGCCAAGATTGGGGACAGGGGATGGCCCAGTACTTC
TRBV20-1	TRBJ2-7	-	many	CSASGLGGYEQYF	TGCAGTGCTTCCGGACTAGGGGGGTACGAGCAGTACTTC
TRBV9	TRBJ1-2	-	-	CASSVGDAVNYGYTF	TGTGCCAGCAGCGTAGGGGATGCAGTAAACTATGGCTACACCTTC
TRBV12-3/TRBV12-4	TRBJ2-3	-	-	CASSLWGPDTQYF	TGTGCCAGCAGTTTATGGGGCCCAGATACGCAGTATTTT
TRBV4-2	TRBJ2-5	TRBD2	-	CASSQEAGGHETQYF	TGTGCCAGCAGCCAAGAAGCGGGGGGGCATGAGACCCAGTACTTC
TRBV27	TRBJ2-7	-	-	CASRETDSYEQYF	TGTGCCAGCAGGGAGACAGATAGCTACGAGCAGTACTTC
TRBV25-1	TRBJ2-7	-	once	CASSETRPYEQYF	TGTGCCAGCAGTGAAACTAGGCCCTACGAGCAGTACTTC
TRBV12-3/TRBV12-4	TRBJ1-3	-	few	CASRPDSSGNTIYF	TGTGCCAGCAGGCCGGACAGCTCTGGAAACACCATATATTTT
TRBV25-1	TRBJ2-3	-	many	CASSRGATDTQYF	TGTGCCAGCAGTCGTGGAGCGACAGATACGCAGTATTTT
TRBV7-3	TRBJ2-1	TRBD2	many	CASSPWSSGSYEQFF	TGTGCCAGCAGCCCGTGGTCTAGCGGGAGTTATGAGCAGTTCTTC
TRBV2	TRBJ1-6	-	many	CASGTGISPLHF	TGTGCCAGCGGGACCGGGATTTCACCCCTCCACTTT
TRBV6-2/TRBV6-3	TRBJ2-4	-	once	CASSFLDGTYNEQYF	TGTGCCAGCAGTTTTCTGGACGGAACCTACAATGAGCAGTACTTC
TRBV18	TRBJ2-1	TRBD2	-	CASSPTSGSKNEQFF	TGTGCCAGCTCACCCACTAGCGGGAGTAAAAATGAGCAGTTCTTC
TRBV5-1	TRBJ2-3	TRBD2	few	CASSLGLAALSTTDTQYF	TGCGCCAGCAGCTTGGGACTAGCGGCCCTCTCGACCACAGATACGCAGTATTTT
TRBV9	TRBJ2-2	TRBD2	few	CASSPRTSGGGAGELFF	TGTGCCAGCAGCCCCCGGACTAGCGGGGGGGGTGCCGGGGAGCTGTTTTTT
TRBV5-5	TRBJ2-5	-	few	CASSLWGETQYF	TGTGCCAGCAGCTTGTGGGGGGAGACCCAGTACTTC
TRBV7-9	TRBJ2-5	TRBD1	-	CASSSGTGSWETQYF	TGTGCCAGCAGCTCCGGGACAGGGTCTTGGGAGACCCAGTACTTC
TRBV10-3	TRBJ2-3	TRBD1	-	CAISEDRGAVDTQYF	TGTGCCATCAGTGAGGACAGGGGCGCCGTCGATACGCAGTATTTT
TRBV7-3	TRBJ2-1	-	many	CASSLMASNEQFF	TGTGCCAGCAGCTTAATGGCCAGTAATGAGCAGTTCTTC
TRBV20-1	TRBJ1-6	-	-	CSAAQGSHNSPLHF	TGCAGTGCAGCCCAGGGGTCTCATAATTCACCCCTCCACTTT
TRBV3-1	TRBJ1-2	-	-	CASSQDPGESYGYTF	TGTGCCAGCAGCCAAGATCCGGGCGAGAGCTATGGCTACACCTTC
TRBV20-1	TRBJ2-5	-	few	CSARGSVDEQYF	TGCAGTGCTAGGGGAAGCGTGGATGAGCAGTACTTC
TRBV4-1	TRBJ2-1	TRBD2	-	CTSSHRTTGLGKFF	TGCACCAGCAGCCACCGCACTACGGGACTAGGCAAGTTCTTC
TRBV10-3	TRBJ2-7	TRBD2	-	CAISVAGEGSYEQYF	TGTGCCATCAGTGTAGCGGGAGAAGGCTCCTACGAGCAGTACTTC
TRBV7-2	TRBJ2-3	-	-	CASSSPGGRSSTDTQYF	TGTGCCAGCAGCTCCCCTGGGGGGAGGTCTAGCACAGATACGCAGTATTTT
TRBV11-1	TRBJ2-4	-	few	CASSRTSKNIQYF	TGTGCCAGCAGTCGTACGTCCAAAAACATTCAGTACTTC
TRBV7-9	TRBJ2-3	-	-	CADEGSGTDTQYF	TGTGCCGACGAGGGGTCTGGCACAGATACGCAGTATTTT
TRBV12-3/TRBV12-4	TRBJ2-5	-	few	CASSVSSLRTQYF	TGTGCCAGCAGTGTAAGCAGCCTCAGGACCCAGTACTTC
TRBV20-1	TRBJ2-2	TRBD2	-	CSARGLAGHTGELFF	TGCAGTGCTAGAGGACTAGCGGGGCACACCGGGGAGCTGTTTTTT